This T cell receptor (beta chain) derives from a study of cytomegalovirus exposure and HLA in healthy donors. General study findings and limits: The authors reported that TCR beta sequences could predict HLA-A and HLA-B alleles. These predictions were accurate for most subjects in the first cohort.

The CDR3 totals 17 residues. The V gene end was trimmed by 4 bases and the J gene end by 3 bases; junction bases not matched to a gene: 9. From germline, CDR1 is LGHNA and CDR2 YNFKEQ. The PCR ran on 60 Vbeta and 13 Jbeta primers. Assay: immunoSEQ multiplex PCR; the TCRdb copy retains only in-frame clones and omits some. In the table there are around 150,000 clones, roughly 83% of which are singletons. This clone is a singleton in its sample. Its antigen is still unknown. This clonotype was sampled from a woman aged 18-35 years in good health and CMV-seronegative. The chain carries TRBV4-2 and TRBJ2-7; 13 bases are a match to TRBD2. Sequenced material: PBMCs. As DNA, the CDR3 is TGTGCCAGCAGCCTAACTAGCGGGGGGGCCTTTTACTACGAGCAGTACTTC. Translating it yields CASSLTSGGAFYYEQYF.